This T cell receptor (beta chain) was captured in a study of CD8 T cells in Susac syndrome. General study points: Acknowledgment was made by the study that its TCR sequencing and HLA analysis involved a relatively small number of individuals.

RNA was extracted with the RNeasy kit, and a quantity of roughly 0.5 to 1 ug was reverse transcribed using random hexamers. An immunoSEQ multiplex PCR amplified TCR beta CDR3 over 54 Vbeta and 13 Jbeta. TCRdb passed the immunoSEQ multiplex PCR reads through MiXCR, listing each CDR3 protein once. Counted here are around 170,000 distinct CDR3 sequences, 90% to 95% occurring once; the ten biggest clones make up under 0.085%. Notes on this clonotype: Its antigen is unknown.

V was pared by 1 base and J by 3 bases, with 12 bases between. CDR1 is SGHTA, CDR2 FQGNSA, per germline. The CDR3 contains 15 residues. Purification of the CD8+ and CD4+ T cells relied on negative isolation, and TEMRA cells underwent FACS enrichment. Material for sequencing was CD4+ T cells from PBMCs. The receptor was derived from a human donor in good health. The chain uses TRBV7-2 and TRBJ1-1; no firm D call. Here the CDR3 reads CASSLEIGHYTEAFF. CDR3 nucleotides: TGTGCCAGCAGCTTAGAGATCGGGCATTACACTGAAGCTTTCTTT.